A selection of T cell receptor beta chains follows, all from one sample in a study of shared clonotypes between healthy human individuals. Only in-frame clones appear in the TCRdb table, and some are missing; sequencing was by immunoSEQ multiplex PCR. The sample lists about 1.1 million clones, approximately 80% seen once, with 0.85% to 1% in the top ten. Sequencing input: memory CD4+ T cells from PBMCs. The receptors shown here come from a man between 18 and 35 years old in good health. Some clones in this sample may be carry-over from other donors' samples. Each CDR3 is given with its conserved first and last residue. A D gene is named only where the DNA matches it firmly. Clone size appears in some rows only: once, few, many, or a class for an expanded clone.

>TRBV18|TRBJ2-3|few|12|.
TGTGCCAGCTCCCAACCGGGAGATACGCAGTATTTT
CASSQPGDTQYF
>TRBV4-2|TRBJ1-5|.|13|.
TGTGCCAGCAGCCAAGATGGGGTACAGCCCCAGCATTTT
CASSQDGVQPQHF
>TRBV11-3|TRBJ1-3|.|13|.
TGTGCCAGCAGCTATAGGGCTGGAAACACCATATATTTT
CASSYRAGNTIYF
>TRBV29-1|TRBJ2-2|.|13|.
TGCAGCGTTGGATCGCGAAACACCGGGGAGCTGTTTTTT
CSVGSRNTGELFF
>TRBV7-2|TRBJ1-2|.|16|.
TGTGCCAGCAGCTATAAGGGGGGGGCGGACCCCTATGGCTACACCTTC
CASSYKGGADPYGYTF
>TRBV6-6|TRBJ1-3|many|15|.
TGTGCCAGCAGTTACTCGTCAGGGTTGCAAAACACCATATATTTT
CASSYSSGLQNTIYF
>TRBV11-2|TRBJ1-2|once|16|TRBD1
TGTGCCAGCAGCTTATTCGAGGACAGGGGGCGAAGTGGCTACACCTTC
CASSLFEDRGRSGYTF
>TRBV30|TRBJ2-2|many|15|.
TGTGCCTGGAGCCAGGGTATTACGAACACCGGGGAGCTGTTTTTT
CAWSQGITNTGELFF
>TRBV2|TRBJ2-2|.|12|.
TGTGCCAGCAGTGTGGAGATCGGGGAGCTGTTTTTT
CASSVEIGELFF
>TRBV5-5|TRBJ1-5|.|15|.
TGTGCCAGCAGCGCCGGGACACCTAGCAATCAGCCCCAGCATTTT
CASSAGTPSNQPQHF
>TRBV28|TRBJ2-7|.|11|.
TGTGCCAGCAACTTCTGGGGGGAGCAGTACTTC
CASNFWGEQYF
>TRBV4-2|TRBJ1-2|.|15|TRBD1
TGTGCCAGCAGCCGCGGGACAGGGGGCGGCTATGGCTACACCTTC
CASSRGTGGGYGYTF
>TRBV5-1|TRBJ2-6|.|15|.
TGCGCCAGCAGCCCGGGGGACTCTGGGGCCAACGTCCTGACTTTC
CASSPGDSGANVLTF
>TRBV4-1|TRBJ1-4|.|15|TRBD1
TGCGCCAGCAGCCAAGGACAGGGTTCTAATGAAAAACTGTTTTTT
CASSQGQGSNEKLFF
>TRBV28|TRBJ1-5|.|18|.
TGTGCCAGCAGTTTCGGCCAGACGAGGCATATTAGCAATCAGCCCCAGCATTTT
CASSFGQTRHISNQPQHF
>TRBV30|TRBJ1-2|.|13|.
TGTGCCTGGAGTGGGGCGGGGTTCTATGGCTACACCTTC
CAWSGAGFYGYTF
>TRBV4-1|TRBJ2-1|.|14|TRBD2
TGCGCCAGCTCCCTTAGCGGGCTCGACAATGAGCAGTTCTTC
CASSLSGLDNEQFF
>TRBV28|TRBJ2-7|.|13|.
TGTGCCAGCAGGACCAGGGTAGGGTTCGAGCAGTACTTC
CASRTRVGFEQYF
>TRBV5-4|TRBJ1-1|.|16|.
TGTGCCAGCAGCGTGGTCGCGGGGCAGTTGAACACTGAAGCTTTCTTT
CASSVVAGQLNTEAFF
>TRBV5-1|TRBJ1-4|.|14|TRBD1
TGCGCCAGCAGCGGGGGACAGGGGGATGAAAAACTGTTTTTT
CASSGGQGDEKLFF
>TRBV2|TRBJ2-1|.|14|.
TGTGCCAGCAGGTTGGTAACAAGCTACAATGAGCAGTTCTTC
CASRLVTSYNEQFF
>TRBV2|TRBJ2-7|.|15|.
TGTGCCAGCACCGCTCAACTAGCCTCCGCCGACGAGCAGTACTTC
CASTAQLASADEQYF